This TCR beta chain originates from a study of T cells after yellow fever vaccination. This clonotype was observed a handful of times. Its antigen is currently unknown. Template switching by 5'RACE produced TCR cDNA, adding a universal primer site and UMIs. TCRdb passed the 5' RACE reads through MiXCR, listing each CDR3 protein once. Of a few hundred thousand distinct CDR3 sequences listed, roughly 5% are singletons. General study results and limits: Weaker overall was a secondary response that nonetheless peaked faster, on day 5 versus 15. Most primary-vaccination clones reappeared after the booster (96% CD4, about 88% CD8).

CDR3 length: 13 amino acids. Germline loops: CDR1 LGHDT, CDR2 YNNKEL (reference sequence). Deletions cut 4 bases from V and 3 bases from J, with 9 bases between. The starting material was CD4+ T cells sorted from PBMCs, obtained on the day of the yellow fever booster vaccination. This receptor was obtained from a man younger than 30 who received the YFV17D yellow fever vaccine. The chain has TRBV3-1 and TRBJ1-1; D is unresolved. The CDR3 coding sequence is TGTGCCAGCAGCCCCCGGCTGTACACTGAAGCTTTCTTT. Protein product: CASSPRLYTEAFF.